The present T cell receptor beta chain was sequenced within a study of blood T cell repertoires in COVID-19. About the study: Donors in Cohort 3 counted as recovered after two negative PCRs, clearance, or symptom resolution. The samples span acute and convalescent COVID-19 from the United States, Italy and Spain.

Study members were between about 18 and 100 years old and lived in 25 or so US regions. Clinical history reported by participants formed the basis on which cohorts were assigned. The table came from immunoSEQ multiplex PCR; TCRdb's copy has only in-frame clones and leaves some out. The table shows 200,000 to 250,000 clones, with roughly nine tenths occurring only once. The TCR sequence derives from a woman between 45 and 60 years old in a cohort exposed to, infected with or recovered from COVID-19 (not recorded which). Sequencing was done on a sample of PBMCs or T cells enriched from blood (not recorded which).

The CDR3 DNA follows: TGTGCCAGCAGCCCCGGGGTTAGCGGGGGGGCTTACAATGAGCAGTTCTTC. This encodes CASSPGVSGGAYNEQFF. V gene TRBV9 combines with J gene TRBJ2-1, with 11 bases identical to TRBD2. The CDR3 covers 17 residues. Germline assignment: CDR1 SGDLS and CDR2 YYNGEE. J was trimmed by 4 bases and V by 4 bases; bases with no gene match: 10.